This T cell receptor (beta chain) was sequenced during a study of blood T cells in healthy people across ages (dated by TCRdb to 2015 to 2017). About the study as a whole: In model experiments, template switching captured roughly one uniquely barcoded TCR beta cDNA molecule for every two T cells. The donors were divided into four age groups: young (average 16 years), middle-aged (about 41), aged (about 61) and long-lived (about 84). Using the same blood draw, the study looked at two additional independent replicas of 1 million unique cDNA reads for two donors, one aged 18 to 30 and the other aged 80 or older. Donors of different ages were randomly distributed across sequencing lanes to avoid experimental bias. Age-related changes in TCR beta repertoire diversity were measured in the study by deep sequencing normalized with unique cDNA molecular identifiers. Study-level results and caveats: Estimates of total diversity based on one million sequenced T cells were considered lower bounds and underestimates. Compared with the aged group, the long-lived group had more naive CD4+ T cells, fewer expanded clones and increased TCR diversity, suggesting age selection. Because profiling used bulk unsorted PBMCs, naive and antigen-experienced compartments could not be compared conclusively. The CMV infection status of donors was not known, potentially confounding age-related changes in expanded clonotypes. The percentage of naive T cells measured by flow cytometry correlated strongly with observed TCR beta diversity. Observed TCR beta diversity per million T cells fell roughly linearly with age, and a significant reduction was already apparent by age roughly 40.

The table lists this clonotype with a few counts. Its antigen remains undetermined. Nothing much larger sits one base from this clone, and base qualities are not available. Including cysteine and phenylalanine, the CDR3 has 15 amino acids. The only DNA kept is the CDR3, 45 bases in frame from the first base. The germline V gene supplies CDR1 MNHNS and CDR2 SASEGT. Germline trimming amounts to 3 bases on V and 2 bases on J, with 2 as the count of junction bases outside the gene matches. The library was prepared using 5' RACE. Sequencing relied on an Illumina HiSeq 2500. A second PCR of about 6 to 11 cycles was performed with a sample-barcoded 5' primer and a J-beta primer mix. A template-switch 5' adaptor carrying 12 random nucleotides introduced a unique molecular identifier onto each TCR beta cDNA molecule. Each sample yielded at least 2.5 million CDR3-containing paired-end reads. First-strand cDNA was synthesized from all RNA with the Mint cDNA synthesis kit, primed by a TRBC-specific oligonucleotide. All cDNA was treated with uracil-DNA glycosylase and then went through a first 18-cycle PCR with the universal primers M1SS and BC2_uni_R. The paper's processing steps were these. For normalization, 1 million high-quality reads were randomly selected from each sample, with every read carrying a distinct molecular identifier. Instead of being binned into consensus sequences, reads with shared molecular identifiers were discarded. MiTCR, set to a Q25 quality threshold and the strictest error-elimination algorithm, was used for CDR3 identification, clonotype clustering and error correction. A nonparametric unseen species model with Euler transformation was used to estimate lower-bound total TCR beta diversity. TCRdb reprocessing: public reads trimmed at Q25 with fastp, clones called with MiXCR, in-frame beta chains kept. CDR3 protein duplicates are merged, each entry listing the most common genes and DNA. The authors' filters were not applied to this entry. Recorded for this sample are roughly 570,000 distinct CDR3 sequences; about 25% of them occurred a single time. Approximately 17% of the sample lies in the top ten.

Systemically healthy Caucasian individuals from Russia, 39 in total and aged roughly 6 to 95 years, were included as donors. Each donor gave 8 to 10 milliliters of peripheral blood, drawn into EDTA-treated Vacutainer tubes. Ficoll-Paque density-gradient centrifugation was used to isolate PBMCs, with at least 6 million per sample. Total RNA was extracted from PBMCs with Trizol reagent, with at least 6 micrograms obtained per sample. For every donor, flow cytometry on a PBMC aliquot measured the percentage of naive CD45RAhigh/CD27high T cells. The sequence is built from TRBV6-1 and TRBJ1-4; TRBD1 aligns with 8 central bases. The TCR was taken from a woman in her 70s in good health. Sequenced material: blood. CDR3 protein: CASSDRGLTNEKLFF. The nucleotides read TGTGCCAGCAGTGACAGGGGGCTTACTAATGAAAAACTGTTTTTT.